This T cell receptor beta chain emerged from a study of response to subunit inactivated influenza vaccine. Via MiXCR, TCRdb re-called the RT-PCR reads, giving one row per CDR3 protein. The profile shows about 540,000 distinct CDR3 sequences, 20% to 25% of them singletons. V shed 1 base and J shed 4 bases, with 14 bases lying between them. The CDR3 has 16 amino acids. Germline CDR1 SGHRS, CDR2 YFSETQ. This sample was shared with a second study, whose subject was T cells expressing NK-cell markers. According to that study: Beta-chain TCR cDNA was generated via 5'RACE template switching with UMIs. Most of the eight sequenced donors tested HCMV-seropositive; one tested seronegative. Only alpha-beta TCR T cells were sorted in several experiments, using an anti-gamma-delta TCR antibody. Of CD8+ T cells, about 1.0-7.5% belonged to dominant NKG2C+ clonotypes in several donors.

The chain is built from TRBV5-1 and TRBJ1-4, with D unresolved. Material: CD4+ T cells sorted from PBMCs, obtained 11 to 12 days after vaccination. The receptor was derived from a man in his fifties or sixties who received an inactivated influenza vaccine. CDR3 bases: TGCGCCAGCAGCTTGATTGGGTCAGAGCTTAATGAAAAACTGTTTTTT. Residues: CASSLIGSELNEKLFF.